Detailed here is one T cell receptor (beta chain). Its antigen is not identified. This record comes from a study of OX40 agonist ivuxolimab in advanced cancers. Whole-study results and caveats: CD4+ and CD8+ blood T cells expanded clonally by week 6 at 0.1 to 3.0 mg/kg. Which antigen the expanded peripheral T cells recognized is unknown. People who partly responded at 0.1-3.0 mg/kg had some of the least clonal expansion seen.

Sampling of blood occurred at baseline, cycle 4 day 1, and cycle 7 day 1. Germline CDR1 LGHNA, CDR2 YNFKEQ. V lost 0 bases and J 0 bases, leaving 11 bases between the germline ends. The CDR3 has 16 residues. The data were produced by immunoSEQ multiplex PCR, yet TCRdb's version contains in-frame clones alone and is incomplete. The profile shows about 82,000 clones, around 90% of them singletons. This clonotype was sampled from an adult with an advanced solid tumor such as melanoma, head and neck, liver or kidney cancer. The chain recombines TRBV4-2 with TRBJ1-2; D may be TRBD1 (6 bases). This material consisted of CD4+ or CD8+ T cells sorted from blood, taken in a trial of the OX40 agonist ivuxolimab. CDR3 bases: TGTGCCAGCAGCCAAGATTCGGGGGGCACTAACTATGGCTACACCTTC. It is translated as CASSQDSGGTNYGYTF.